Sequencing of this TCR beta chain was carried out in a study of response to subunit inactivated influenza vaccine. This CDR3 contains 17 residues. Looked up from germline, CDR1 is ENHRY and CDR2 is SYGVKD. Between the trimmed V and J ends, which lost 6 bases and 0 bases, there was a span of 15 bases. TCRdb itself ran the RT-PCR reads through MiXCR, one entry per CDR3 protein. The table lists about 700,000 distinct CDR3 sequences, over 11% of them singletons. A word on this clonotype: The antigen is not known.

Overall study results and limits: Authors proposed each seasonal influenza vaccination draws in few new T cells.

The source was PBMCs from blood, collected about 14 days before vaccination. The rearrangement links TRBV10-3 to TRBJ1-6; D unresolved. The receptor was derived from a man aged 45-65 years who received an inactivated influenza vaccine. In DNA form, the CDR3 reads TGTGCCATCAGCCCCCGCAGTACGAGCTCCTATAATTCACCCCTCCACTTT. Protein product: CAISPRSTSSYNSPLHF.